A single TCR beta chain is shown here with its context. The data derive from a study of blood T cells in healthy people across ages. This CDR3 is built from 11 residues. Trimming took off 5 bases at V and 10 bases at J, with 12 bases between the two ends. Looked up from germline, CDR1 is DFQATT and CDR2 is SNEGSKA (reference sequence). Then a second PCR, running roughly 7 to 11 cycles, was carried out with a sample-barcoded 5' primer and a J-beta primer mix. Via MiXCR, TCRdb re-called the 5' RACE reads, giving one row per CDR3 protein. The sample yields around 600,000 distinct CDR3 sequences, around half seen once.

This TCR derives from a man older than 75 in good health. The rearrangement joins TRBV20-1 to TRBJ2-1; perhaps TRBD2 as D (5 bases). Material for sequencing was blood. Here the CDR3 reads CSAGSMGEQFF. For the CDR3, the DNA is TGCAGTGCTGGGAGCATGGGGGAGCAGTTCTTC.